This TCR beta chain was obtained from a study of cytomegalovirus exposure and HLA in healthy donors. The PCR ran on 60 Vbeta and 13 Jbeta primers. Profiled with immunoSEQ multiplex PCR; TCRdb holds only in-frame clones, not every one. Counted here are some 55,000 clones, approximately 80% occurring once; the ten biggest clones make up over 1.5%. There are 16 residues in the CDR3. Per germline, CDR1 LGHNA and CDR2 YNFKEQ. V lost 0 bases, J lost 12 bases, and 10 bases stayed unmatched. The sequence derives from a man in his forties or fifties in good health and CMV-seronegative. Sequencing used PBMCs. The genes are TRBV4-2 and TRBJ2-1, with 11 bases that match TRBD1. This chain's CDR3 is CASSQDGGQGANLQFF. DNA of the CDR3: TGTGCCAGCAGCCAAGACGGCGGACAGGGGGCGAATTTGCAGTTCTTC.